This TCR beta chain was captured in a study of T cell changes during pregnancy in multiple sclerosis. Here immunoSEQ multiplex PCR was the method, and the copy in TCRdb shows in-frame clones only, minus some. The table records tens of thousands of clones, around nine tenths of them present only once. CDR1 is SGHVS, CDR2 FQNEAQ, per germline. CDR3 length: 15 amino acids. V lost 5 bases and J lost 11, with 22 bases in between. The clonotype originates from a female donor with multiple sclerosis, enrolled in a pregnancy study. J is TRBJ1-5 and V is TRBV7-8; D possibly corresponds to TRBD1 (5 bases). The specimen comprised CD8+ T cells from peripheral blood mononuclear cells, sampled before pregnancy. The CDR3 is CASSPERGPDLAQHF. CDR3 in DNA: TGTGCCAGCAGCCCCGAGCGGGGCCCCGACCTAGCCCAGCATTTT.